This T cell receptor (beta chain) emerged from a study of T cells in tuberculosis. Germline V lookup: CDR1 MNHNS, CDR2 SASEGT. The CDR3 is 15 amino acids. With 5 bases clipped from V and 5 bases from J, the junction kept 8 bases outside the gene matches. Assay used: immunoSEQ multiplex PCR; TCRdb lists only in-frame clones, some missing. Of more than 35,000 clones in the sample, 90% to 95% were seen once. The receptor was isolated from a donor aged 10-35 years with latent tuberculosis or without tuberculosis infection. Some clones in this sample may be carry-over from other donors' samples. This chain uses TRBV6-1 with TRBJ2-3; TRBD1 matches 9 bases. Sequenced: PBMCs. The CDR3 coding sequence is TGTGCCAGCAGTCAAGGACAGGGGCTCGGAGATACGCAGTATTTT. Amino acid sequence: CASSQGQGLGDTQYF.